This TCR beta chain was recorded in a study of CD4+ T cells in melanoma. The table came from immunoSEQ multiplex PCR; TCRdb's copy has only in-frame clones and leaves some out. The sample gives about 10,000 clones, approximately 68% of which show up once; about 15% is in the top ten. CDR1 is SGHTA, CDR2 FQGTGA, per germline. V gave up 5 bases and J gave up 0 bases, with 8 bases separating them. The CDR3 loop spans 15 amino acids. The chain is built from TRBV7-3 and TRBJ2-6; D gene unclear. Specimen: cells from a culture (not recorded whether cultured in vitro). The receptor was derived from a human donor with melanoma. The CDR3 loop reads CASSDKGSGANVLTF. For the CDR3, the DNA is TGTGCCAGCAGCGATAAGGGCTCTGGGGCCAACGTCCTGACTTTC.